The present T cell receptor (beta chain) was sequenced within a study of CD8 T cells in Susac syndrome (dated by TCRdb to the late 2010s). Study-wide context: Repertoire sequencing was used to test whether CD8+ T cell activation and differentiation in Susac syndrome was antigen driven.

High-throughput TCR beta sequencing profiled peripheral blood CD8+ and CD4+ T cells from healthy donors, Susac syndrome patients and multiple sclerosis patients. Multiple sclerosis controls were treatment-naive patients with stable or active relapsing-remitting disease fulfilling revised McDonald criteria. Bulk CD8+ and CD4+ T cells were purified magnetically by negative isolation, whereas CD8+ TEMRA cells were enriched by FACS. Blood was drawn into EDTA tubes, processed within 24 hours, and PBMCs were isolated by density gradient centrifugation. PBMCs destined for TCR sequencing were cryopreserved in liquid nitrogen and later thawed in a 37 °C water bath. Purity of sorted or isolated CD4+, CD8+ and CD8+ TEMRA cells was at least 90%. Broader findings and caveats from the paper: The TCR sequencing and HLA analysis was acknowledged to have included a relatively small number of individuals.

RNA was extracted with the RNeasy kit and roughly 0.45 to 1 ug was reverse transcribed using random hexamers. The immunoSEQ multiplex PCR assay, covering 54 Vbeta and 13 Jbeta segments, was used to amplify TCR beta CDR3 regions. To correct PCR amplification bias, a synthetic template baseline was used for both primer optimization and computational correction. On the authors' methods: Reads were annotated to V, D and J genes according to IMGT and were analyzed with immunoSEQ Analyzer, with only productive sequences retained. Clonality was computed as one minus Shannon entropy normalized by log2 of the number of productive unique sequences. Public and private clones were assessed among the 100 most prevalent clones of each patient and control. Clones were defined as Susac-specific when absent from the healthy and MS cohorts, from fewer than 1,200 published viral clones and from other ImmuneACCESS disease sequences. The public sequencing data were trimmed at Q25 with fastp and processed into clonotypes with MiXCR by TCRdb, which kept only in-frame beta chains. Merged by CDR3 protein, the rows form single entries marked with the most common genes and DNA. The V and J calls follow TCRdb's processing rather than the paper's. Within this sample are roughly 170,000 distinct CDR3 sequences, with 85% to 95% of them counted one time only. Around 0.1% of the sample rests with the top ten.

Remarks on this clonotype: The target of this receptor is not known. No base qualities exist here, and no much larger clone lies one base off it.

V drops 8 bases and J drops 9 bases, leaving 14 bases in between. The CDR3 sequence holds 13 residues, the cysteine and phenylalanine included. The only DNA kept is the CDR3, 39 bases in frame from the first base. Taken from the germline V gene, the CDR1 and CDR2 loops are SNHLY and FYNNEI. Input material: CD4+ T cells from PBMCs. The chain uses TRBV2 and TRBJ1-6; TRBD1 is a possible D gene, resting on 6 matching bases. The origin of this receptor is a human donor with multiple sclerosis. The bases are TGTGCCAGCGAACGACAGGTCGGTTCACCCCTCCACTTT. This encodes CASERQVGSPLHF.